Presented here are 23 T cell receptor beta chains from one specimen sequenced in a study of control samples from healthy donors and cancer patients. Generated by immunoSEQ multiplex PCR, the TCRdb table keeps only in-frame clones and is missing some. The listing records fewer than 200,000 clones. The specimen was blood. The receptors originated from a woman aged 25 to 39 in good health.

The genes are TRBV12-3 or TRBV12-4 and TRBJ1-2; no clear D gene. The CDR3 is 12 residues long. Deletions cut 5 bases from V and 8 bases from J, with 12 bases between. CDR3 sequence (DNA): TGTGCCAGCAGTCCGGGAGTCGAAGGCTACACCTTC. It encodes CASSPGVEGYTF.

The CDR3 protein is CASGGGGTQYF. The CDR3 coding sequence is TGTGCCAGCGGGGGTGGGGGTACGCAGTATTTT. The V gene is TRBV12-3 or TRBV12-4, the J gene TRBJ2-3; D might be TRBD1 or TRBD2, each matching 5 bases. This CDR3 is 11 amino acids long. V was pared by 8 bases and J by 8 bases, with 11 bases between.

The rearrangement uses TRBV5-1 and TRBJ1-2, with 8 bases lining up with TRBD1. The CDR3 has 15 amino acids. Germline CDR1 is SGHRS and CDR2 is YFSETQ. With V trimmed by 4 bases and J by 2 bases, 7 bases remained unmatched. This chain's CDR3 is CASSPDRVENYGYTF. The CDR3 region has the DNA TGCGCCAGCAGCCCGGACAGGGTAGAGAACTATGGCTACACCTTC. The full variable domain, in which reference TRBV5-1 and TRBJ1-2 provide the parts outside the CDR3, is KAGVTQTPRYLIKTRGQQVTLSCSPISGHRSVSWYQQTPGQGLQFLFEYFSETQRNKGNFPGRFSGRQFSNSRSEMNVSTLELGDSALYLCASSPDRVENYGYTFGSGTRLTVV.

V usage is TRBV27 and J usage is TRBJ1-1; perhaps TRBD1 as D (5 bases). The CDR3 length is 15 residues. Trimming left V 4 bases short and J 1 base short, with 13 bases between. CDR1 is MNHEY, CDR2 SMNVEV, per germline (reference sequence). Here the CDR3 reads CASSSLRGRNTEAFF. In DNA, the CDR3 is TGTGCCAGCAGTTCACTACGGGGGAGGAACACTGAAGCTTTCTTT.

The chain joins TRBV6-6 to TRBJ1-4; 7 nucleotides match TRBD1. The CDR3 length is 16 residues. Unmatched junction bases numbered 12, after V lost 7 bases and J lost 4 bases. In germline, CDR1 is MNHNY, CDR2 SVGAGI (reference sequence). In DNA, the CDR3 is TGTGCCAGCACCGGGACACAGGGGTGGTTTAATGAAAAACTGTTTTTT. Translated: CASTGTQGWFNEKLFF.

The chain couples TRBV28 to TRBJ1-2; D uncertain. Germline CDR1 MDHEN, CDR2 SYDVKM. Trimming stripped 4 bases from V and 8 bases from J, with 14 bases between. The CDR3 contains 13 residues. Written as DNA, the CDR3 is TGTGCCAGCAGTTATACCCCTTCGGGCGGCTACACCTTC. Protein sequence: CASSYTPSGGYTF.

The rearrangement links TRBV7-2 to TRBJ2-7; TRBD1 might be the D (5 bases). V lost 3 bases and J 5 bases, leaving 11 bases between the germline ends. Germline CDR1 SGHTA, CDR2 FQGNSA. This CDR3 has 13 amino acids. This chain's CDR3 is CASSFRGSDEQYF. The CDR3 region has the DNA TGTGCCAGCAGCTTTAGGGGATCTGACGAGCAGTACTTC.

The gene calls are TRBV9 and TRBJ2-7; 7 bases are a match to TRBD1. Looked up from germline, CDR1 is SGDLS and CDR2 is YYNGEE. The CDR3 is made up of 13 amino acids. V gave up 4 bases and J gave up 6 bases; unmatched junction bases: 7. The CDR3 DNA reads as TGTGCCAGCAGCAAAGGGGGCGCGGGCGAGCAGTACTTC. Its translation is CASSKGGAGEQYF.

V gene TRBV6-4 combines with J gene TRBJ1-5; D perhaps matches TRBD1 (6 bases). V lost 3 bases and J 0 bases, leaving 12 bases between the germline ends. This CDR3 contains 16 residues. Germline assignment: CDR1 MRHNA and CDR2 SNTAGT. The CDR3 loop is CASSELGGYSNQPQHF. The CDR3 bases are TGTGCCAGCAGTGAACTAGGGGGATATAGCAATCAGCCCCAGCATTTT.

For this clone: One junction end does not reproduce the germline sequence, and a read error may be involved. The genes are TRBV6-5 and TRBJ1-3; no firm D call. The CDR3 runs to 14 residues. From germline, CDR1 is MNHEY and CDR2 SVGAGI. The CDR3 nucleotides are TGTGCGAGCAGCCGAGGAGTGGGGGGAAACACCATATATTTT. This encodes CASSRGVGGNTIYF.

The chain uses TRBV28 and TRBJ1-1; no reliable D call. Germline V CDR1 and CDR2: MDHEN, SYDVKM. The CDR3 sequence is 11 residues long. V lost 3 bases and J lost 7, with 6 bases in between. The CDR3 DNA reads as TGTGCCAGCAGTTTCAACCTTGAAGCTTTCTTT. The encoded protein is CASSFNLEAFF.

CDR3 sequence: CSVETAGDSRYF. CDR3 sequence (DNA): TGCAGCGTTGAAACCGCGGGGGACAGTCGATATTTT. The rearrangement joins TRBV29-1 to TRBJ2-3; D is tentatively TRBD1 or TRBD2 (7 bases each). V was pared by 2 bases and J by 15 bases, with 18 bases between. The CDR3 is 12 amino acids. Germline CDR1 and CDR2: SQVTM and ANQGSEA.

The chain employs TRBV14 and TRBJ1-2; D is perhaps TRBD1 (5 bases). The V end lost 4 bases, the J end lost 1 base, and 10 bases lay between the germline ends. The V gene's germline CDR1 is SGHDN and CDR2 FVKESK. The CDR3 is 14 amino acids. In DNA, the CDR3 is TGTGCCAGCAGCCCGCAGGGTAGTAACTATGGCTACACCTTC. Its protein is CASSPQGSNYGYTF. The complete variable domain, with remaining parts taken from reference TRBV14 and TRBJ1-2, reads EAGVTQFPSHSVIEKGQTVTLRCDPISGHDNLYWYRRVMGKEIKFLLHFVKESKQDESGMPNNRFLAERTGGTYSTLKVQPAELEDSGVYFCASSPQGSNYGYTFGSGTRLTVV.

The chain employs TRBV11-3 and TRBJ2-3, with 9 bases matching TRBD2. Germline V gene lookup returns CDR1 SGHNT and CDR2 YENEEA. The CDR3 loop spans 17 amino acids. With 3 bases clipped from V and 4 bases from J, the junction kept 11 bases outside the gene matches. CDR3 in amino acids: CASSFGGLAGESDTQYF. Here the CDR3 DNA reads TGTGCCAGCAGCTTCGGGGGATTAGCGGGGGAGTCAGATACGCAGTATTTT.

This rearrangement joins TRBV6-5 to TRBJ1-5; D is undetermined. This CDR3 is built from 15 residues. V was pared by 6 bases and J by 2 bases, with 14 bases between. Germline V gene data show CDR1 as MNHEY and CDR2 as SVGAGI. CDR3 protein: CASRDGARGNQPQHF. For the CDR3, the DNA is TGTGCCAGCAGGGACGGAGCTAGGGGCAATCAGCCCCAGCATTTT.

The chain combines TRBV4-1 with TRBJ1-1; D uncertain. The CDR3 is made up of 17 amino acids. Germline loops: CDR1 MGHRA, CDR2 YSYEKL. V lost 0 bases to trimming and J lost 0 bases, with 14 bases between them. The CDR3 loop reads CASSQDWPERVNTEAFF. The CDR3, as DNA: TGCGCCAGCAGCCAAGATTGGCCAGAGAGGGTGAACACTGAAGCTTTCTTT.

Notes on this clone: Relative to the germline gene, one junction end is altered; a read error may explain this. J is TRBJ2-5 and V is TRBV7-7; 7 bases line up with TRBD1. CDR1 and CDR2 (germline): SSHAT, FNYEAQ (reference sequence). This CDR3 has 14 residues. This CDR3 reads CASSSGTAWGTQYF. DNA of the CDR3: TGTGCTAGCAGCTCGGGGACAGCTTGGGGGACCCAGTACTTC.

This chain links TRBV6-5 with TRBJ2-3; tentative D call: TRBD2 (7 bases). This CDR3 has 15 amino acids. Germline lookup yields CDR1 MNHEY and CDR2 SVGAGI. The V and J ends lost 7 bases and 4 bases respectively, with 18 bases between them. The CDR3 DNA reads TGTGCCAGCACCGAGGGGGGGGGCCCCGCAGATACGCAGTATTTT. Its translation is CASTEGGGPADTQYF.

The V call is TRBV27, the J call TRBJ1-3, with TRBD1 identical over 7 bases. V shed 6 bases and J 1 base; nucleotides not matched to a gene: 6. The CDR3 spans 15 residues. The germline V gene encodes CDR1 MNHEY and CDR2 SMNVEV (reference sequence). The CDR3 sequence is CASSRDRNSGNTIYF. In DNA, the CDR3 is TGTGCCAGCAGCCGGGACAGAAATTCTGGAAACACCATATATTTT.

The CDR3 spells CASSSPRTVGYTF. The CDR3 DNA follows: TGTGCCAGCAGCTCGCCCCGGACAGTCGGCTACACCTTC. The rearrangement uses TRBV5-4 and TRBJ1-2; possibly TRBD1 for D (6 bases). Looked up from germline, CDR1 is SGHNT and CDR2 is YYREEE (reference sequence). Trimming removed 3 bases from V and 8 bases from J, with 14 bases in between. CDR3 length: 13 amino acids.

V is TRBV7-9 and J is TRBJ1-2; D gene ambiguous. The CDR3 sequence is 15 residues long. V was pared by 0 bases and J by 6 bases, with 14 bases between. Germline CDR1 is SEHNR and CDR2 is FQNEAQ (reference sequence). DNA for the CDR3: TGTGCCAGCAGCTTAGCGCGTCCGATGGAGAATGGCTACACCTTC. It is translated as CASSLARPMENGYTF.

The chain uses TRBV5-5 and TRBJ2-3; 7 bases align to TRBD1. V lost 4 bases to trimming and J lost 6 bases; unmatched junction nucleotides: 8. The CDR3 is 14 amino acids. Germline assignment: CDR1 SGHKS and CDR2 YYEKEE (reference sequence). CDR3 protein: CASSPTGFLDTQYF. The CDR3 DNA is TGTGCCAGCAGCCCGACAGGGTTCCTGGATACGCAGTATTTT.

The chain employs TRBV3-1 (or the pseudogene TRBV3-2) and TRBJ1-2; D is unresolved. V was clipped by 8 bases and J by 5 bases, with 15 bases between them. Germline CDR1 reads LGHDT; CDR2 reads YNNKEL (reference sequence). The CDR3 runs to 13 residues. The CDR3 sequence is CASGIGSLYGYTF. The CDR3 DNA reads as TGTGCCAGCGGGATTGGGAGCCTTTATGGCTACACCTTC.